These 10 T cell receptor beta chains were sequenced from one sample in a study of molecular identifiers for immune sequencing clone quantification. Each CDR3 protein gets one entry after TCRdb re-called the PCR reads with MiXCR. The table shows about 100,000 distinct CDR3 sequences, with 35% occurring only once. Sequenced: naive CD8+ T cells from blood, with Jurkat cell RNA spiked in. Indicated subset: FACS-sorted CD8+CD4-CCR7+CD45RA+ naive T cells. The receptors shown here come from a human donor in good health. Some libraries in this study had Jurkat cell RNA spiked in.

With regard to this clonotype: A clone one base away is much larger, so this may be a read error. V is TRBV18 and J is TRBJ2-2; 7 bases align to TRBD2. The CDR3 is 15 amino acids. The germline gives CDR1 KGHSH, CDR2 LQKENI. The CDR3 sequence is CAGSPPGGRTGELFF. The CDR3 DNA reads TGTGCCGGCTCACCGCCGGGAGGAAGGACCGGGGAGCTGTTTTTT.

CDR3 DNA: TGTGCCAGCAGTTCCCCCCAGGACAGGGCCACCGGGGAGCTGTTTTTT. This codes for CASSSPQDRATGELFF. The rearrangement joins TRBV6-2 or TRBV6-3 to TRBJ2-2; 8 nucleotides agree with TRBD1. Trimming at V came to 4 bases and at J to 4 bases, leaving 8 bases not matched to a gene. The CDR3 sequence is 16 residues long. Germline CDR1 reads MNHEY; CDR2 reads SVGEGT.

This clonotype appeared once. One junction end does not reproduce the germline sequence, and a read error may be involved. The chain carries TRBV28 and TRBJ1-4, with TRBD1 matching over 7 bases. This CDR3 spans 18 amino acids. Germline V gene data show CDR1 as MDHEN and CDR2 as SYDVKM. The CDR3 reads CASSLSRPTGRFNEKLFF. The CDR3 DNA sequence: TGTGCCAGCAGTCTGTCCAGACCGACAGGGCGCTTTAATGAGAAACTGTTTTTT.

To note about this clonotype: This could be a read error, since a much larger clone is one nucleotide away. The chain recombines TRBV20-1 with TRBJ1-4, with unresolved D. Germline V gene data show CDR1 as DFQATT and CDR2 as SNEGSKA (reference sequence). V lost 4 bases to trimming and J lost 8 bases, with 14 bases between them. The CDR3 contains 13 residues. The chain's CDR3 is CSATSRMGEKLFF. CDR3 nucleotides: TGCAGTGCTACCTCCCGGATGGGGGAAAAACTGTTTTTT.

This chain joins TRBV6-1 and TRBJ2-2; D may be TRBD1 (6 bases). This CDR3 region has 15 residues. Looked up from germline, CDR1 is MNHNS and CDR2 is SASEGT. Trimming shortened V by 6 bases and J by 7 bases, and 18 bases separated the two germline ends. The CDR3 sequence is CASRDSRQGHGELFF. The CDR3 bases are TGTGCCAGCAGGGACTCCCGCCAGGGGCACGGGGAGCTGTTTTTT.

DNA for the CDR3: TGTGCCAGCAGCCCATCTAGCGGTCCCGGGGGGGAGCAGTACTTC. Translating gives CASSPSSGPGGEQYF. The rearrangement links TRBV9 to TRBJ2-7; the match to TRBD2 covers 7 bases. The CDR3 length is 15 residues. V lost 4 bases to trimming and J lost 7 bases; unmatched junction nucleotides: 14. CDR1 and CDR2 (germline): SGDLS, YYNGEE.

The chain employs TRBV11-2 and TRBJ2-7, with D hard to call. Germline V gene sequence: CDR1 SGHAT, CDR2 FQNNGV. The length of the CDR3 is 13 residues. Trimming took 5 bases from V and 2 from J, leaving 10 bases between them. CDR3 loop: CASSTGPTYEQYF. CDR3 nucleotide sequence: TGTGCCAGCAGCACTGGACCTACCTACGAGCAGTACTTC.

The table lists this clonotype with many counts. The chain links TRBV4-1 to TRBJ2-7, with 10 bases aligning to TRBD1. The CDR3 sequence is 16 residues long. CDR1 is MGHRA and CDR2 is YSYEKL in the germline V gene. The trim removed 2 bases at V and 4 bases at J, leaving 8 bases unmatched. CDR3 sequence (DNA): TGCGCCAGCAGCCAATCCCCTCGGGACAGGGGATACGAGCAGTACTTC. Protein product: CASSQSPRDRGYEQYF.

The chain combines TRBV20-1 with TRBJ2-3; 8 nucleotides match TRBD2. The germline V gene encodes CDR1 DFQATT and CDR2 SNEGSKA (reference sequence). CDR3 length: 15 amino acids. V trimming: 5 bases; J trimming: 0 bases; junction bases outside the gene matches: 7. The CDR3 reads CSAGALAESTDTQYF. CDR3 bases: TGCAGTGCTGGGGCACTAGCGGAGAGCACAGATACGCAGTATTTT.

A word on this clonotype: The junction does not match germline at one end; this may be a read error. DNA of the CDR3: TGTGCCAGCAGCTTAGGAGGGGTTTGGACTGAAGCTATCTTT. It is translated as CASSLGGVWTEAIF. The gene calls are TRBV7-6 and TRBJ1-1, with D perhaps matching TRBD1 (5 bases). The CDR3 runs 14 residues. CDR1 and CDR2 (germline): SGHVS, FNYEAQ. The variable domain in full, completed from reference TRBV7-6 and TRBJ1-1, reads GAGVSQSPRYKVTKRGQDVALRCDPISGHVSLYWYRQALGQGPEFLTYFNYEAQQDKSGLPNDRFSAERPEGSISTLTIQRTEQRDSAMYRCASSLGGVWTEAIFGQGTRLTVV.